The 23 T cell receptor beta chains presented below share a single source sample, sequenced in a study of molecular identifiers for immune sequencing clone quantification. TCRdb processed the PCR reads anew with MiXCR; each CDR3 protein has one entry. The sample gives 9,500 to 15,000 distinct CDR3 sequences, under 20% of which show up once; around 1.6% is in the top ten. Sequenced material: naive CD8+ T cells from blood, with Jurkat cell RNA spiked in. Indicated subset: FACS-sorted CD8+CD4-CCR7+CD45RA+ naive T cells. The receptors shown here come from a human donor in good health. Some libraries in this study had Jurkat cell RNA spiked in.

This clonotype is termed medium-sized. J is TRBJ2-5 and V is TRBV4-1, with D unresolved. V was trimmed by 0 bases and J by 4 bases, leaving 9 bases between them. Germline V gene lookup returns CDR1 MGHRA and CDR2 YSYEKL. The CDR3 sequence is 14 residues long. DNA of the CDR3: TGCGCCAGCAGCCAAGATGGTTTCGGAGAGACCCAGTACTTC. Protein product: CASSQDGFGETQYF.

Points on this clonotype: This may be a read error, as it is one base from a much larger clone. V usage is TRBV7-9 and J usage is TRBJ2-7; no reliable D call. V was pared by 6 bases and J by 2 bases, with 11 bases between. This CDR3 region has 13 residues. CDR1 and CDR2 from the germline V gene are SEHNR and FQNEAQ (reference sequence). The CDR3 loop reads CASRGSITYEQYF. CDR3 DNA sequence: TGTGCCAGCAGAGGGTCTATTACCTACGAGCAGTACTTC.

This clonotype is medium-sized (0.01 to 0.1%). The rearrangement links TRBV3-1 to TRBJ2-7, with D perhaps TRBD2 (6 bases). The V gene's germline CDR1 is LGHDT and CDR2 YNNKEL (reference sequence). The CDR3 totals 14 residues. V lost 4 bases, J lost 6 bases, and 16 bases lay in between. The CDR3 nucleotides are TGTGCCAGCAGCCTGGGAGGCTATGGACTCGAGCAGTACTTC. Translated, it gives CASSLGGYGLEQYF.

This clonotype is classed as medium-sized (0.01 to 0.1%). This sequence joins TRBV6-5 and TRBJ1-5, with D hard to call. The V end was cut by 6 bases, the J end by 4 bases, with 16 bases between. Germline values: CDR1 MNHEY, CDR2 SVGAGI. CDR3 length equals 15 residues. CDR3 region: CASSPAVAVNQPQHF. The CDR3, as DNA: TGTGCCAGCAGCCCTGCGGTGGCAGTAAATCAGCCCCAGCATTTT.

A few counts support this clonotype. The conserved final phenylalanine or tryptophan is absent from the CDR3, which likely points to a read error. This chain uses TRBV29-1 with TRBJ2-7; D ambiguous. This CDR3 spans 13 amino acids. The germline gives CDR1 SQVTM, CDR2 ANQGSEA. V was shortened by 2 bases and J by 0 bases, with 8 bases between the two germline ends. For the CDR3, the DNA is TGCAGCGTTGAAAGGCTGAACTCCTACGAGCAGTACTCC. This gives the protein CSVERLNSYEQYS.

A single count supports this clonotype. Possible read error: a much larger clone is one base away. The chain employs TRBV6-5 and TRBJ2-7; 7 bases are a match to TRBD2. This CDR3 is built from 14 residues. Germline-derived CDR1 and CDR2 are MNHEY and SVGAGI. With 3 bases clipped from V and 3 bases from J, the junction kept 5 bases outside the gene matches. In DNA form, the CDR3 reads TGTGCCAGCAGTTATTCCGGGGGGTACTACGAGCAGTACTTC. This codes for CASSYSGGYYEQYF.

This clonotype was recorded many times. The chain employs TRBV5-6 and TRBJ1-5, with D unclear. This CDR3 has 13 residues. CDR1 and CDR2 from the germline V gene are SGHDT and YYEEEE. Trimming pared 3 bases from V and 10 bases from J, leaving 14 bases between. The CDR3 DNA follows: TGTGCCAGCAGCTCCTGGAGGGATGGACCCCAGCATTTT. Protein: CASSSWRDGPQHF.

This clonotype is medium-sized by share. This chain uses TRBV19 with TRBJ2-7, with 8 bases fitting TRBD1. Germline V gene sequence: CDR1 LNHDA, CDR2 SQIVND (reference sequence). V was pared by 4 bases and J by 2 bases, with 4 bases of the junction left unmatched. This CDR3 region has 14 residues. In DNA form, the CDR3 reads TGTGCCAGTAGTACAGGGGGCGGTACCTACGAGCAGTACTTC. Residues: CASSTGGGTYEQYF. Based on the CDR3 plus reference TRBV19 and TRBJ2-7, the full variable domain is DGGITQSPKYLFRKEGQNVTLSCEQNLNHDAMYWYRQDPGQGLRLIYYSQIVNDFQKGDIAEGYSVSREKKESFPLTVTSAQKNPTAFYLCASSTGGGTYEQYFGPGTRLTVT.

Sample share makes this clonotype medium-sized. The chain employs TRBV29-1 and TRBJ2-7; perhaps D is TRBD1 or TRBD2 (6 bases each). The germline V gene encodes CDR1 SQVTM and CDR2 ANQGSEA. The V end was cut by 4 bases, the J end by 4 bases, with 11 bases between. The CDR3 contains 12 residues. The CDR3 spells CSVATGRYEQYF. The DNA of the CDR3 is TGCAGCGTTGCCACAGGGAGGTACGAGCAGTACTTC.

V is TRBV2 and J is TRBJ2-3; 10 positions agree with TRBD2. J was trimmed by 6 bases and V by 2 bases; bases with no gene match: 14. CDR3 length equals 18 residues. The germline V gene encodes CDR1 SNHLY and CDR2 FYNNEI. The CDR3 protein is CASSESDIAGGWIDTQYF. Written as DNA, the CDR3 is TGTGCCAGCAGTGAATCGGACATAGCGGGAGGTTGGATTGATACGCAGTATTTT.

In its sample, this clonotype was seen a few times. A much larger clone is a single base away; this may be a read error. The rearrangement joins TRBV12-3 or TRBV12-4 to TRBJ1-2; no firm D call. The CDR3 extends over 14 amino acids. CDR3 DNA sequence: TGTGCCAGCAGTTTAGCAGTACCCGACTATGGCTGCACCTTC. This gives the protein CASSLAVPDYGCTF.

The sample holds many counts of this clonotype. The chain employs TRBV7-2 and TRBJ2-5; no clear D. CDR1 and CDR2 from the germline V gene are SGHTA and FQGNSA. V was cut by 5 bases and J by 1 base, with 5 bases left in between. The CDR3 is 12 amino acids. CDR3 coding DNA: TGTGCCAGCAGCAGCACCCAAGAGACCCAGTACTTC. Translating it yields CASSSTQETQYF.

This clonotype qualifies as medium-sized. The V call is TRBV30, the J call TRBJ2-5; D gene unclear. Trimming stripped 4 bases from V and 2 bases from J, with 8 bases between. Looked up from germline, CDR1 is GTSNPN and CDR2 is SVGIG (reference sequence). CDR3 length equals 12 residues. The DNA of the CDR3 is TGTGCCTGGACCTGGAGTCAAGAGACCCAGTACTTC. It translates to CAWTWSQETQYF. The complete variable domain, with remaining parts taken from reference TRBV30 and TRBJ2-5, reads SQTIHQWPATLVQPVGSPLSLECTVEGTSNPNLYWYRQAAGRGLQLLFYSVGIGQISSEVPQNLSASRPQDRQFILSSKKLLLSDSGFYLCAWTWSQETQYFGPGTRLLVL.

This clonotype was seen once. This clone may be a read error of a much larger clone one base away. J is TRBJ1-1 and V is TRBV19, with D possibly being TRBD1 (5 bases). Germline CDR1 is LNHDA and CDR2 is SQIVND (reference sequence). The CDR3 loop spans 14 amino acids. CDR3 sequence reads: CASSFGGVNIEAFF. CDR3 coding DNA: TGTGCCAGTAGTTTTGGGGGGGTGAACATTGAAGCTTTCTTT.

About this clonotype: A read error may be the cause here, since a much bigger clone is one base away. The chain recombines TRBV28 with TRBJ2-1, with TRBD2 matching 8 bases. The CDR3 sequence is 14 residues long. Per germline, CDR1 MDHEN and CDR2 SYDVKM. V shed 6 bases, J shed 2 bases, and the junction held 3 bases outside the gene matches. Written as DNA, the CDR3 is TGTGCCAGCAGCTATAGCGGGACCTACAATGAGCAGTTCTTC. It specifies CASSYSGTYNEQFF.

This clonotype was seen ten or more times. Here the CDR3 DNA reads TGCGCCAGCAGCCCGGAAAGGCAGGAGGGGTGGGGCGAGCAGTACTTC. This sequence encodes CASSPERQEGWGEQYF. The V and J genes are TRBV5-1 and TRBJ2-7, with a possible D match to TRBD2 (6 bases). The length of the CDR3 is 16 residues. With 4 bases removed from V and 6 bases from J, the gap between germline ends came to 23 bases. CDR1 and CDR2 from the germline V gene are SGHRS and YFSETQ. The whole variable domain, remainder taken from reference TRBV5-1 and TRBJ2-7, is KAGVTQTPRYLIKTRGQQVTLSCSPISGHRSVSWYQQTPGQGLQFLFEYFSETQRNKGNFPGRFSGRQFSNSRSEMNVSTLELGDSALYLCASSPERQEGWGEQYFGPGTRLTVT.

Within the sample, this clonotype is medium-sized. CDR3: CASSYMAGTANTGELFF. CDR3 in DNA: TGTGCCAGCAGTTACATGGCGGGAACCGCGAACACCGGGGAGCTGTTTTTT. The chain combines TRBV6-6 with TRBJ2-2, with D perhaps matching TRBD2 (6 bases). The CDR3 is 17 amino acids. Germline lookup yields CDR1 MNHNY and CDR2 SVGAGI (reference sequence). V dropped 2 bases and J dropped 0 bases, with 13 bases sitting between them.

The chain joins TRBV29-1 to TRBJ2-7; 7 positions match TRBD2. Germline-derived CDR1 and CDR2 are SQVTM and ANQGSEA. V was clipped by 5 bases and J by 1 base; unmatched bases: 5. This CDR3 is built from 13 residues. This CDR3 is CSVLAGESYEQYF. The CDR3 region has the DNA TGCAGCGTTTTGGCGGGAGAGTCCTACGAGCAGTACTTC.

There are a few counts of this clonotype. This sequence may be a read error, since a much larger clone differs from it by one base. The gene calls are TRBV24-1 and TRBJ1-2, with a possible D match to TRBD1 (6 bases). Germline CDR1 and CDR2: KGHDR and SFDVKD. The CDR3 covers 14 residues. CDR3 protein: CATSGLDSHYGYTF. The CDR3 coding sequence is TGTGCCACCAGTGGTTTGGACAGCCACTATGGCTACACCTTC.

This clonotype was detected ten times or more. The CDR3 spells CASSTGFSDEQFF. The DNA of the CDR3 is TGTGCCAGCAGTACAGGGTTTTCGGATGAGCAGTTCTTC. V and J are TRBV2 and TRBJ2-1, with D perhaps matching TRBD1 (6 bases). Trimming pared 5 bases from V and 8 bases from J, leaving 13 bases between. Germline CDR1 is SNHLY and CDR2 is FYNNEI. The CDR3 contains 13 residues.

This clonotype was detected many times. The chain joins TRBV4-1 to TRBJ2-1, with 10 bases that match TRBD2. The germline gives CDR1 MGHRA, CDR2 YSYEKL. There are 16 residues in the CDR3. The J segment lost 1 base and the V segment lost 2 bases, leaving 2 bases of the junction unmatched. The CDR3 DNA reads TGCGCCAGCAGCCAAACTAGCGGGGTATCCTACAATGAGCAGTTCTTC. It translates to CASSQTSGVSYNEQFF.

The chain is built from TRBV29-1 and TRBJ2-1, with D possibly TRBD2 on 5 matching bases. Per germline, CDR1 SQVTM and CDR2 ANQGSEA. The CDR3 totals 13 residues. Trimming removed 7 bases from V and 4 bases from J, with 14 bases in between. The CDR3 here is CSERISAYNEQFF. DNA for the CDR3: TGCAGCGAACGGATTAGCGCTTACAATGAGCAGTTCTTC.

This clonotype was detected many times. This sequence joins TRBV9 and TRBJ2-5, with D unresolved. V lost 3 bases and J lost 10, with 13 bases in between. The CDR3 totals 12 residues. Germline V gene sequence: CDR1 SGDLS, CDR2 YYNGEE. The CDR3: CASSALLKDQYF. CDR3 bases: TGTGCCAGCAGCGCCCTTTTAAAGGACCAGTACTTC.